The entry below describes one T cell receptor (beta chain). Its specificity is not known. The repertoire was sequenced with immunoSEQ multiplex PCR; TCRdb's copy has only in-frame clones and lacks some. This table holds 1.5 million to 2.5 million clones, 85% to 95% found once. Positive CCR7 selection of CD45RO-negative cells yielded the naive CD8 cells, and terminally differentiated effector memory CD45RA+ cells were excluded. The sample is drawn from a study of shared clonotypes between healthy human individuals. Study-level results: Estimated richness values were generally larger in naive subsets than in memory subsets. Sharing across a few donors was seen in roughly 5% of naive CD4 clonotypes. Compared with clonotypes that all four donors shared, non-shared clonotypes had lower generation probabilities.

V was pared by 7 bases and J by 6 bases, with 21 bases between. The CDR3 has 15 amino acids. Germline V gene data show CDR1 as SEHNR and CDR2 as FQNEAQ (reference sequence). This chain uses TRBV7-9 with TRBJ1-2; D is undetermined. The clonotype comes from a young man in good health. The sample consisted of naive CD8+ T cells sorted from blood. In DNA form, the CDR3 reads TGTGCCAGCACGGGCCGTGGGATACTGGCAGATGGCTACACCTTC. Amino acid sequence: CASTGRGILADGYTF.